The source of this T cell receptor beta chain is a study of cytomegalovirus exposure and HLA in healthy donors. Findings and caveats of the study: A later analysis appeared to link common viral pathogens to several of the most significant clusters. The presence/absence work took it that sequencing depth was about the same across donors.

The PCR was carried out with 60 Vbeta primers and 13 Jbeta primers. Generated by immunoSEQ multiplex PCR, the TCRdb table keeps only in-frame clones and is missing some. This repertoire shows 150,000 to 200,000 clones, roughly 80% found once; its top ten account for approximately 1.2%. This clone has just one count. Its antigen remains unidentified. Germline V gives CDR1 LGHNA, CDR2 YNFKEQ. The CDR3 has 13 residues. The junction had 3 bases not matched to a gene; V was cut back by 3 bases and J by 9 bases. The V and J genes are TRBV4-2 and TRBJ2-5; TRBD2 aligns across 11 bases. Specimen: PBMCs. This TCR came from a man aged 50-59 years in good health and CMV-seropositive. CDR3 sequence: CASSHGTSGSQYF. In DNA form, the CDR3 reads TGTGCCAGCAGCCACGGGACTAGCGGTTCCCAGTACTTC.